The rows below give T cell receptor beta chains drawn from one sample of a study of T cell changes during pregnancy in multiple sclerosis. The data were produced by immunoSEQ multiplex PCR, yet TCRdb's version contains in-frame clones alone and is incomplete. The sample includes some 81,000 clones, approximately 91% of them seen just once. Sequences were derived from peripheral blood, sampled before pregnancy. These receptors originate from a female donor with multiple sclerosis, enrolled in a pregnancy study. The CDR3 runs from the conserved cysteine through the conserved F or W. D genes are given only for firm matches. Size is stated for part of the rows, as once, few or many counts, or as a class when the clone is expanded.

size: -
V: TRBV11-2
J: TRBJ2-1
D: TRBD2
DNA: TGTGCCAGCAGCCTCACTAGCGGGGGGGCCGGTGAGCAGTTCTTC
CDR3: CASSLTSGGAGEQFF

size: -
V: TRBV7-6
J: TRBJ2-5
D: -
DNA: TGTGCCAGCAGCTATGCGGCGGAGCAGGAGACCCAGTACTTC
CDR3: CASSYAAEQETQYF

size: -
V: TRBV9
J: TRBJ2-3
D: TRBD2
DNA: TGTGCCAGCAGCTGCCCAGCGGGGGGTGCAGATACGCAGTATTTT
CDR3: CASSCPAGGADTQYF

size: -
V: TRBV6-5
J: TRBJ2-3
D: TRBD2
DNA: TGTGCCAGCAGTTACTCCCCAGCGGGGGTCCTCGCGCAGTATTTT
CDR3: CASSYSPAGVLAQYF

size: -
V: TRBV7-6
J: TRBJ1-6
D: -
DNA: TGTGCCAGCAGCTTAGTGGCAGAATTCGATTCACCCCTCCACTTT
CDR3: CASSLVAEFDSPLHF

size: -
V: TRBV2
J: TRBJ1-4
D: -
DNA: TGTGCCAGCAGTGAAGCGCGGTGGAAACTGTTTTTT
CDR3: CASSEARWKLFF

size: -
V: TRBV6-5
J: TRBJ1-5
D: -
DNA: TGTGCCAGCAGTCCGGGACAATGGAATCAGCCCCAGCATTTT
CDR3: CASSPGQWNQPQHF

size: once
V: TRBV6-4
J: TRBJ2-1
D: TRBD2
DNA: TGTGCCAGCAGCCGGACTAGCGGGGGGTACAATGAGCAGTTCTTC
CDR3: CASSRTSGGYNEQFF

size: -
V: TRBV6-4
J: TRBJ2-3
D: TRBD2
DNA: TGTGCCAGCAGTTCGACTAGCGGGGGCACAGATACGCAGTATTTT
CDR3: CASSSTSGGTDTQYF

size: -
V: TRBV7-6
J: TRBJ2-1
D: TRBD2
DNA: TGTGCCAGCAGCCCCCCAGGGACTAGCGGGGGAAATGAGCAGTTCTTC
CDR3: CASSPPGTSGGNEQFF

size: once
V: TRBV5-4
J: TRBJ1-1
D: TRBD1
DNA: TGTGCCAGCAGAACCGGGACAGGGGGGGTTGAAGCTTTCTTT
CDR3: CASRTGTGGVEAFF

size: -
V: TRBV5-4
J: TRBJ2-7
D: TRBD1
DNA: TGTGCCAGCAGCCCCTCCGGGACAGGGGGTACCTACGAGCAGTACTTC
CDR3: CASSPSGTGGTYEQYF

size: once
V: TRBV10-1
J: TRBJ2-7
D: TRBD2
DNA: TGCGCCAGCCGAGGGACTAGCGGGCCCTACGAGCAGTACTTC
CDR3: CASRGTSGPYEQYF

size: few
V: TRBV6-5
J: TRBJ1-6
D: TRBD1
DNA: TGTGCCAGCAGTTACGACAGGGAGTCACCCCTCCACTTT
CDR3: CASSYDRESPLHF

size: -
V: TRBV28
J: TRBJ1-2
D: TRBD1
DNA: TGTGCCAGCGGTACAGGGGGTCATAACTATGGCTACACCTTC
CDR3: CASGTGGHNYGYTF

size: -
V: TRBV4-1
J: TRBJ1-1
D: -
DNA: TGCGCCAGCAGCCAAGAGGGGGGGACCATGAACACTGAAGCTTTCTTT
CDR3: CASSQEGGTMNTEAFF

size: once
V: TRBV7-8
J: TRBJ2-1
D: -
DNA: TGTGCCAGCAGCTCCCATCAGCGGATATACAATGAGCAGTTCTTC
CDR3: CASSSHQRIYNEQFF

size: -
V: TRBV11-2
J: TRBJ2-7
D: TRBD1
DNA: TGTGCCAGCAGCTCGGGACAGGGGGCCTACGAGCAGTACTTC
CDR3: CASSSGQGAYEQYF

size: few
V: TRBV7-9
J: TRBJ2-1
D: TRBD2
DNA: TGTGCCAGCAGCTTATTAGCGGGGGGCTCCTACAATGAGCAGTTCTTC
CDR3: CASSLLAGGSYNEQFF

size: -
V: TRBV2
J: TRBJ2-6
D: TRBD1
DNA: TGTGCCAGCGGGACAGGGGTGCGGGGGGCCAACGTCCTGACTTTC
CDR3: CASGTGVRGANVLTF

size: -
V: TRBV5-1
J: TRBJ1-1
D: -
DNA: TGCGCCAGCAGCTTTTCCGGCAGGGACACTGAAGCTTTCTTT
CDR3: CASSFSGRDTEAFF

size: -
V: TRBV5-1
J: TRBJ1-2
D: TRBD1
DNA: TGCGCCAGCAGGCCCGGGACAGGGGGCAGCTATGGCTACACCTTC
CDR3: CASRPGTGGSYGYTF

size: -
V: TRBV11-2
J: TRBJ2-3
D: -
DNA: TGTGCCAGCAGCTTAGTTCGTACGGGGGACCAGTATTTT
CDR3: CASSLVRTGDQYF

size: -
V: TRBV14
J: TRBJ2-3
D: TRBD2
DNA: TGTGCCAGCAGCGATACTAGCGGACGTGGCACAGATACGCAGTATTTT
CDR3: CASSDTSGRGTDTQYF

size: once
V: TRBV28
J: TRBJ1-4
D: -
DNA: TGTGCCAGCCGAGGACCCCGGGGTGAAAAACTGTTTTTT
CDR3: CASRGPRGEKLFF

size: -
V: TRBV7-9
J: TRBJ1-5
D: -
DNA: TGTGCCAGCAGCTTAGATCAGAATCAGCCCCAGCATTTT
CDR3: CASSLDQNQPQHF

size: once
V: TRBV5-6
J: TRBJ2-3
D: -
DNA: TGTGCCAGCAGCTTGGGACACGGGGCAGATACGCAGTATTTT
CDR3: CASSLGHGADTQYF

size: -
V: TRBV7-2
J: TRBJ2-1
D: -
DNA: TGTGCCAGCAGCCCCTTCCGGGGCTCCTACAATGAGCAGTTCTTC
CDR3: CASSPFRGSYNEQFF

size: once
V: TRBV10-3
J: TRBJ2-1
D: -
DNA: TGTGCCACCAGGACAGCACTTGAGCAGTTCTTC
CDR3: CATRTALEQFF

size: -
V: TRBV5-1
J: TRBJ2-7
D: -
DNA: TGCGCCAGCAGCTTAACAGCCTACGAGCAGTACTTC
CDR3: CASSLTAYEQYF

size: -
V: TRBV19
J: TRBJ1-4
D: -
DNA: TGTGCCAGTAGCGAGGGCCCCGGTGAAAAACTGTTTTTT
CDR3: CASSEGPGEKLFF

size: many
V: TRBV6-4
J: TRBJ2-1
D: TRBD2
DNA: TGTGCCAGCAGTGCCGTAGCGGGGGGCTCCTACAATGAGCAGTTCTTC
CDR3: CASSAVAGGSYNEQFF

size: -
V: TRBV30
J: TRBJ1-1
D: -
DNA: TGTGCCTGTATGACTCTAGGGAACACTGAAGCTTTCTTT
CDR3: CACMTLGNTEAFF

size: -
V: TRBV30
J: TRBJ1-2
D: -
DNA: TGTGCCTGGAGTCGACACGGGAGGTTCTATGGCTACACCTTC
CDR3: CAWSRHGRFYGYTF

size: -
V: TRBV27
J: TRBJ2-2
D: TRBD1
DNA: TGTGCCAGCACCTCGGACAGGGGGCTGAACACCGGGGAGCTGTTTTTT
CDR3: CASTSDRGLNTGELFF

size: -
V: TRBV9
J: TRBJ1-6
D: TRBD1
DNA: TGTGCCAGCAGCCTAACCGGGACAGCCAATTCACCCCTCCACTTT
CDR3: CASSLTGTANSPLHF

size: once
V: TRBV28
J: TRBJ2-7
D: -
DNA: TGTGCCAGCAGTTTTGGGGCCTCCTACGAGCAGTACTTC
CDR3: CASSFGASYEQYF

size: -
V: TRBV7-2
J: TRBJ1-5
D: -
DNA: TGTGCCAGCGAGTTGGGGCCGGGGGACTATAGCAATCAGCCCCAGCATTTT
CDR3: CASELGPGDYSNQPQHF

size: -
V: TRBV29-1
J: TRBJ1-5
D: -
DNA: TGCAGCGTTTCGGTGGCTGGGCGGCCCCAGCATTTT
CDR3: CSVSVAGRPQHF

size: once
V: TRBV5-1
J: TRBJ2-5
D: -
DNA: TGCGCCAGCAGCTTGGTGGTTAGCGGAGAGACCCAGTACTTC
CDR3: CASSLVVSGETQYF